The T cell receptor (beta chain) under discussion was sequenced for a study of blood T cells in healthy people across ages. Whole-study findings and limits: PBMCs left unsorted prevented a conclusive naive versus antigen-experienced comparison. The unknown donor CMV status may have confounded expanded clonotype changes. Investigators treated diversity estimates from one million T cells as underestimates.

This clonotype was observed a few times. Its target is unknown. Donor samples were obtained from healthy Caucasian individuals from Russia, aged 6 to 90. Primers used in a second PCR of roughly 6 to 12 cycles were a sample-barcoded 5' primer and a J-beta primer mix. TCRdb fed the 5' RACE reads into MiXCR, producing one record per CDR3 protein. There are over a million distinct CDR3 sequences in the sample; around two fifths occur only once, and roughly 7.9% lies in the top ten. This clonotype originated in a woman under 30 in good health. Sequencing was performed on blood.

CDR3 sequence (DNA): TGTGCCTGGAGTGTAGGCAGCAATCAGCCCCAGCATTTT. Its protein is CAWSVGSNQPQHF. The chain employs TRBV30 and TRBJ1-5; no firm D call. The CDR3 runs to 13 residues. V was cut by 0 bases and J by 1 base, with 4 bases left in between. CDR1 is GTSNPN, CDR2 SVGIG, per germline (reference sequence).